The T cell receptor (beta chain) under discussion was sequenced for a study of identical twins (dated by TCRdb to 2015 to 2016). Background on the whole study: TCR alpha and beta repertoires from monozygotic twins, unrelated adults of various ages and cord blood were deep-sequenced to test whether fetal clonotypes persist. To rule out contamination, the twin experiments were replicated at different times with different library preparation protocols.

In its sample, this clonotype was seen a few times. The antigen it binds to is not known. Base qualities are not provided; no much larger clone lies one nucleotide away. General findings and caveats noted by the study authors: Fewer insertions were carried by abundant cord blood beta clonotypes; a weaker similar trend was observed in young adult naive repertoires, while no such trend was observed in memory repertoires. Because the same donors could not be followed over many years, the conclusions relied on cross-sectional statistical analysis. In monozygotic twins, recombination models systematically underestimated out-of-frame TCR alpha sharing, but the models matched the sharing seen between unrelated individuals. Zero-insertion analyses could be partly confounded by invariant T cells such as MAIT and iNKT, though diverse VJ usage argued against such confounding for most clonotypes. Compared with coincidental sharing between unrelated individuals, out-of-frame TCR alpha sequences shared between twins showed an excess of sequences with low generation probability. In beta out-of-frame sequences, excess twin sharing was weaker, because having fewer shared sequences lowered the signal-to-noise ratio.

Library preparation was by 5' RACE. TCRdb lists the instrument as Illumina HiSeq 2000. Template switching introduced a universal primer binding site; the final cDNA contained a unique molecular identifier, enabling accurate counting of TCR cDNA molecules. First-strand cDNA for TCR alpha and beta chains was synthesized from specific primers in the conserved constant-segment region. Each cDNA library was double barcoded, with a SMART-Mk sample barcode plus Illumina barcodes, to control for contamination. TruSeq adapter sequences along with Illumina sample barcodes were introduced in two successive PCR steps. The TCR alpha and beta cDNA libraries were sequenced on the Illumina HiSeq platform using custom primers. The study's processing was this. Raw reads were processed with MiGEC to extract unique molecular identifiers, and MiXCR was used to determine CDR3 positions. Recombination models were inferred per individual with the repgenHMM and IGoR tools using an EM algorithm. The tcR package in R was used for shared clonotype analysis, with sharing normalized by the product of cloneset sizes. To study raw recombination free of thymic and clonal selection effects, out-of-frame nonproductive sequences were analyzed. Using fastp trimming at Q25 and MiXCR clonotype assembly, TCRdb reanalyzed the public sequencing data and kept in-frame beta chains. Duplicate CDR3 protein sequences are folded into a single record with the most common DNA and genes. TCRdb's processing, not the study's, gives the V and J calls here. For this sample the table gives 600,000 to 850,000 distinct CDR3 sequences, of which 15% to 20% were detected only once. The top ten clones comprise around 14% of the sample.

Taken from cysteine to phenylalanine, the CDR3 has 12 residues. The entry retains the CDR3 DNA only, 36 bases that are in frame from base 1. V drops 5 bases and J drops 5 bases, leaving 7 bases in between. CDR1 SEHNR and CDR2 FQNEAQ are derived from the germline V gene (reference sequence). Every donor in the study was a healthy Caucasian. The twin cohort consisted of three pairs of female monozygotic twins, all aged 18 to 29 years. The RNA used for TCR libraries was isolated from peripheral blood mononuclear cells. These data also formed part of another study, on T cells expressing NK-cell markers. Per the second study: TCR beta-chain repertoires were profiled in sorted CD3+CD56+NKG2C+, CD3+CD56+NKG2C- and CD3+CD56-NKG2C+ T-cell subsets from about 8 donors. Seven of the eight sequenced donors were HCMV-seropositive and one was HCMV-seronegative. To restrict sorting to alphabetaTCR-expressing T cells, an anti-gammadeltaTCR antibody was added in several experiments. In more than five donors, the dominant CD3+CD56+NKG2C+ clonotypes ranked among the top 10 CD8+ clonotypes, making up 1.0-7.0% of CD8+ T cells. Those dominant clonotypes were again the most abundant among CD3+CD56-NKG2C+ cells in four donors, at roughly 25-65%. It remained unclear whether the expanded NKG2C-expressing T cell clones were specific for HCMV antigens. All eight donors whose samples were sequenced were randomly selected healthy volunteers, three of them men and five women. HCMV serostatus was determined by detecting HCMV-specific IgG in serum with a commercial ELISA kit. For a handful of donors, bulk peripheral blood T-cell repertoires were also sequenced from unsorted PBMC. MIGEC handled demultiplexing of the reads and grouping by UMI, while MiTCR was used to assemble and quantify clonotypes. To exclude erroneous sequences, any TCR cDNA sequence not supported by at least two reads was discarded. The tcR package was used for downstream repertoire analysis, and clonotypes were matched between fractions using CDR3 nucleotide sequence together with V segment. VDJmatch was used to annotate antigen specificity against VDJdb, with one amino acid substitution in CDR3 permitted.

Sequenced sample: PBMCs. Rearrangement joined TRBV7-9 to TRBJ2-1; the D segment cannot be called with confidence. The source is a woman younger than 35 in good health. The encoded CDR3 is CASSDMNNEQFF. At the DNA level, the sequence is TGTGCCAGCAGCGATATGAACAATGAGCAGTTCTTC.